Detailed here is one T cell receptor (beta chain). This entry comes from a study of blood T cell repertoires in COVID-19. Study as a whole: Spain, Italy and the United States supplied samples that represented acute and convalescent COVID-19. Sources were T cells, B-cell-depleted T cells, or PBMCs; the material itself was cDNA or gDNA.

Original analysis: Estimation of nucleated cell counts was performed using reference gene primer amplification. Clones were sequenced by immunoSEQ multiplex PCR, and TCRdb holds only the in-frame ones, with some missing. V, J and clone size reflect that table, while D and trimming were determined from the DNA. The sample includes roughly 150,000 clones, 89% seen only once; the top ten take approximately 2.9%. The CDR3 is made up of 14 amino acids. Germline CDR1 and CDR2: SGHTS and YDEGEE. V was shortened by 4 bases and J by 6 bases, with 14 bases between the two germline ends. The chain joins TRBV5-8 to TRBJ1-5; TRBD1 is a possible D gene (5 bases). Sequenced sample: peripheral blood. This sequence was found in a man in his 60s with acute or convalescent COVID-19. CDR3 DNA sequence: TGTGCCAGCAGCGGGGGGGAGGGAGGTCAGCCCCAGCATTTT. Protein sequence: CASSGGEGGQPQHF.